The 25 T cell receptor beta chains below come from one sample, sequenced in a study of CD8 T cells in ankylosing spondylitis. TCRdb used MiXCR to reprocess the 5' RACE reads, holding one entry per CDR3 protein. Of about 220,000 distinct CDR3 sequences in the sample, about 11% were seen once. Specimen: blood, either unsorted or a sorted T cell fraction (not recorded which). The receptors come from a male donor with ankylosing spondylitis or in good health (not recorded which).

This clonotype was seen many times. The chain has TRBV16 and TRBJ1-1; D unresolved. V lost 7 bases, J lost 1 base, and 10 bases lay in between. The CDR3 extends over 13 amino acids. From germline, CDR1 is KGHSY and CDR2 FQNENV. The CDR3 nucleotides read TGTGCCAGCAATATGCGTCAGAACACTGAAGCTTTCTTT. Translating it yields CASNMRQNTEAFF.

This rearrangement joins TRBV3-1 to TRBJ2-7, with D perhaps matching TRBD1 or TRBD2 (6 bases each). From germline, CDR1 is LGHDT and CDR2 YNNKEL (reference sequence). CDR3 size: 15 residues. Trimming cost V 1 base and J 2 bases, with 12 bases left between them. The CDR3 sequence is CASSQAGGPPYEQYF. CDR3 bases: TGTGCCAGCAGCCAAGCCGGGGGCCCCCCCTACGAGCAGTACTTC.

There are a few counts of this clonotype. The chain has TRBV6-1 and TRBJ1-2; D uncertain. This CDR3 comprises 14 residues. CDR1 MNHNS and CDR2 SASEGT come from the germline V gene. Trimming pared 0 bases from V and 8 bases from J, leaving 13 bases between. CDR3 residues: CASSEASGDQGYTF. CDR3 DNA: TGTGCCAGCAGTGAAGCGAGCGGGGATCAAGGCTACACCTTC.

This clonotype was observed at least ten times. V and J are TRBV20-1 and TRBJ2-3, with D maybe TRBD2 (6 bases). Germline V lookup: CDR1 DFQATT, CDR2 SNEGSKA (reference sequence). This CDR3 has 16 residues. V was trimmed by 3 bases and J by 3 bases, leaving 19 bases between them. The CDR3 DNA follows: TGCAGTGCTAGCCTTTCCGGGGTCGGGGGAACAGATACGCAGTATTTT. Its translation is CSASLSGVGGTDTQYF.

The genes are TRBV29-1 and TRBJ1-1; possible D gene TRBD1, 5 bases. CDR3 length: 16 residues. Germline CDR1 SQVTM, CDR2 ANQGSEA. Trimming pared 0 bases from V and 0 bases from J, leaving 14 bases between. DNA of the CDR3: TGCAGCGTTGAAGAGGGGCTAGGCGGGGTGAACACTGAAGCTTTCTTT. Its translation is CSVEEGLGGVNTEAFF.

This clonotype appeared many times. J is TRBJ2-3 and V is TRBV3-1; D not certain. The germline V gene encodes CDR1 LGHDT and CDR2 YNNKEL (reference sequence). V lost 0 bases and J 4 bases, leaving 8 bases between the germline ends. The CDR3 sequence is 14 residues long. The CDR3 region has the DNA TGTGCCAGCAGCCAAGATCCTAGATCAGATACGCAGTATTTT. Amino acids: CASSQDPRSDTQYF.

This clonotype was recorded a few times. In DNA form, the CDR3 reads TGCAGCGTTGAGATGGGGGGGGGCGGCCAGTACTTC. This sequence encodes CSVEMGGGGQYF. This chain links TRBV29-1 with TRBJ2-5; tentatively, D is TRBD2 (7 bases). From germline, CDR1 is SQVTM and CDR2 ANQGSEA. Trimming took off 3 bases at V and 10 bases at J, with 15 bases between the two ends. CDR3 size: 12 residues.

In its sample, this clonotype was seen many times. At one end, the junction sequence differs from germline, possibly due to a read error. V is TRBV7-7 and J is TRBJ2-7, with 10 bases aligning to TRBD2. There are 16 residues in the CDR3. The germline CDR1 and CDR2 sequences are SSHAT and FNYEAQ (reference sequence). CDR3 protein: CASSLVLAGEDYEQYF. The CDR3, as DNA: TGTGCTAGCAGCTTAGTCCTAGCGGGGGAAGACTACGAGCAGTACTTC.

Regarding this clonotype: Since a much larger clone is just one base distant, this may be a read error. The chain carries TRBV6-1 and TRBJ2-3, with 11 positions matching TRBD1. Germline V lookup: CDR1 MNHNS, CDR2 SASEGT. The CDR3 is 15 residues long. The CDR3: CASRRGQGDTDTQSF. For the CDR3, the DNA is TGTGCCAGCAGACGGGGACAGGGGGACACAGATACGCAGTCTTTT.

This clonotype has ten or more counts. CDR3 region: CASSLTDRGRDGYTF. The CDR3 DNA sequence: TGTGCCAGCAGTCTCACGGACAGGGGGCGTGATGGCTACACCTTC. V gene TRBV27 combines with J gene TRBJ1-2, with 11 bases matching TRBD1. The germline CDR1 and CDR2 sequences are MNHEY and SMNVEV (reference sequence). The CDR3 extends over 15 amino acids. Trimming at V came to 5 bases and at J to 6 bases, leaving 8 bases not matched to a gene.

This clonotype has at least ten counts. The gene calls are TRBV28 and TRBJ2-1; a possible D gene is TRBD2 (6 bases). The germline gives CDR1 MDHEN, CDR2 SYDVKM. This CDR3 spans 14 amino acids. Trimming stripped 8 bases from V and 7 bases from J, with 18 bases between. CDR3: CASAPSRAGNEQFF. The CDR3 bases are TGTGCCAGCGCCCCCTCACGGGCGGGGAATGAGCAGTTCTTC.

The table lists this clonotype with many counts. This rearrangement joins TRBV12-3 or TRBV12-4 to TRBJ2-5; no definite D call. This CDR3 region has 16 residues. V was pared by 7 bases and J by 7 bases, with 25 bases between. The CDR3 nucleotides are TGTGCCAGCACCTTCCAAGGGCAGTGGGTCTTAGGGACCCAGTACTTC. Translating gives CASTFQGQWVLGTQYF.

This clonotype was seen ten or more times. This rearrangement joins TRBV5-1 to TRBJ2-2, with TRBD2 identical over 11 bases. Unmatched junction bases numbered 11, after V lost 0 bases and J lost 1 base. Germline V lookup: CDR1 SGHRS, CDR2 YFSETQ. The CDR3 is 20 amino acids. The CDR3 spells CASSLAPSGGPYMNTGELFF. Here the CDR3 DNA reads TGCGCCAGCAGCTTGGCCCCTAGCGGGGGGCCGTATATGAACACCGGGGAGCTGTTTTTT.

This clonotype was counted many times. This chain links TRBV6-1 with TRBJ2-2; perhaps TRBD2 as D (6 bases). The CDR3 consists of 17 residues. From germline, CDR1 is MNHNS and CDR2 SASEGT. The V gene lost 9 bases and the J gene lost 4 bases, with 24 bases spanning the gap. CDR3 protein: CASSIPRGSGGTGELFF. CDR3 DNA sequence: TGTGCCAGTTCTATTCCACGGGGGTCTGGTGGCACCGGGGAGCTGTTTTTT.

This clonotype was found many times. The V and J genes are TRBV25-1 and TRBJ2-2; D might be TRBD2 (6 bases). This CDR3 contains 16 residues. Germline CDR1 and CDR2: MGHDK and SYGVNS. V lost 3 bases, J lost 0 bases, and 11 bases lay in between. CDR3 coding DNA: TGTGCCAGCAGTGACTGGAGGGCAGCGAACACCGGGGAGCTGTTTTTT. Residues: CASSDWRAANTGELFF.

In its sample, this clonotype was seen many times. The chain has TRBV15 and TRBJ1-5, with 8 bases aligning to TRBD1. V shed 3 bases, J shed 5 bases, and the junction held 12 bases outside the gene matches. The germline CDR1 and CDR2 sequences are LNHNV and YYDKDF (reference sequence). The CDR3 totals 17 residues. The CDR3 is CATSRGQEYVEDQPQHF. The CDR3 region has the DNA TGTGCCACCAGCAGGGGACAGGAATACGTAGAGGATCAGCCCCAGCATTTT.

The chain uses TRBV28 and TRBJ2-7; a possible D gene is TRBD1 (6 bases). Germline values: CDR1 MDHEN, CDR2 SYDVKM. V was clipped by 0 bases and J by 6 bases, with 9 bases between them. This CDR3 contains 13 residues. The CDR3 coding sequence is TGTGCCAGCAGTTTATGGGGGGCTCGCGAGCAGTACTTC. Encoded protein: CASSLWGAREQYF.

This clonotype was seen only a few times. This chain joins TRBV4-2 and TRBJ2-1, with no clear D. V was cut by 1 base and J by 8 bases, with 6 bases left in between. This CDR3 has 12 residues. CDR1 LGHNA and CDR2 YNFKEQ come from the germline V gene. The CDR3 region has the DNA TGTGCCAGCAGCCAAGTAAGGGATGAGCAGTTCTTC. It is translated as CASSQVRDEQFF.

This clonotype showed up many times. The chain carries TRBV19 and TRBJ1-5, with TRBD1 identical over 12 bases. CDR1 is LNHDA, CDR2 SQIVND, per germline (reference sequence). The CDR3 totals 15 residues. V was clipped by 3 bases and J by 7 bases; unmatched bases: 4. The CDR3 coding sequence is TGTGCCAGTAGTATGGGACAGGGGGCCGCGCAGCCCCAGCATTTT. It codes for CASSMGQGAAQPQHF.

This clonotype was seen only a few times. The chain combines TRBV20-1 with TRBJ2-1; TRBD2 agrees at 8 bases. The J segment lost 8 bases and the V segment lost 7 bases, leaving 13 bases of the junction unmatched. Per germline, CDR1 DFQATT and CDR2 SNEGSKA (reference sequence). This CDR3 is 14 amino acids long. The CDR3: CSVPSGPPKDEQFF. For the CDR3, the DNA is TGCAGTGTCCCTAGCGGGCCCCCTAAGGATGAGCAGTTCTTC.

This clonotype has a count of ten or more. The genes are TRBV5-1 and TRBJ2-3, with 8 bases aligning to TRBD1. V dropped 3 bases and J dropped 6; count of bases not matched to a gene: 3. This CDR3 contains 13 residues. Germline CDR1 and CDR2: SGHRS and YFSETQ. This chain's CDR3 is CASSWDRTDTQYF. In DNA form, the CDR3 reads TGCGCCAGCAGCTGGGACAGGACGGATACGCAGTATTTT.

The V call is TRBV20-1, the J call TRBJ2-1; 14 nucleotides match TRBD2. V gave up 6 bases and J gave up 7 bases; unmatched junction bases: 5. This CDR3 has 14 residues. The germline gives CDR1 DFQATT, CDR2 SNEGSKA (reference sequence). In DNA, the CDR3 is TGCAGTGCCGCCCGACTAGCGGGGGGGAATGAGCAGTTCTTC. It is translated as CSAARLAGGNEQFF.

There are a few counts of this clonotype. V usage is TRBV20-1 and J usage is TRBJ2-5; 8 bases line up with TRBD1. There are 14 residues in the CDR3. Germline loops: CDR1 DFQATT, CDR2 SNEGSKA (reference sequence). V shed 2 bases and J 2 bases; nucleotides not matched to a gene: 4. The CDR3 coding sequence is TGCAGTGCTAGACAGGGACAGGCACAAGAGACCCAGTACTTC. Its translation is CSARQGQAQETQYF.

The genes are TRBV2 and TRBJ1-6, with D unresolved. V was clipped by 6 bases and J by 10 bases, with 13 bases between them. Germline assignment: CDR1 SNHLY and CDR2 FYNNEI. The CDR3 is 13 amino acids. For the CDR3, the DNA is TGTGCCAGCAGGGGAGCGGGATTCTCACCCCTCCACTTT. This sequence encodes CASRGAGFSPLHF.

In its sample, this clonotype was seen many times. CDR3 bases: TGTGCCAGCAGCTTTTATAGCACAGATACGCAGTATTTT. Protein sequence: CASSFYSTDTQYF. The chain joins TRBV7-6 to TRBJ2-3; no definite D call. The CDR3 contains 13 residues. Trimming stripped 3 bases from V and 0 bases from J, with 4 bases between. CDR1 and CDR2 (germline): SGHVS, FNYEAQ.